A selection of T cell receptor beta chains follows, all from one sample in a study of neurological immune-mediated disorders. TCRdb ran MiXCR on the 5' RACE reads and lists one entry per CDR3 protein. The table records 70,000 to 95,000 distinct CDR3 sequences, roughly 13% of them present only once. The sequencing input was PBMCs. The receptors come from a female donor with HTLV-1-associated myelopathy (HAM/TSP). Each CDR3 is given with its conserved first and last residue. The D gene is left open where the match is weak. Clone size, where shown, is once, few, many, or a class for clones that have expanded.

TRBJ2-1 | TRBD1 | TRBV18 | - | TGTGCCAGCTCAATCCGGGACAGGGATCCGTTCTTC | CASSIRDRDPFF
TRBJ2-3 | - | TRBV18 | many | TGTGCCAGCTCACCAGTAGGCGGCACAGATACGCAGTATTTT | CASSPVGGTDTQYF
TRBJ2-5 | TRBD2 | TRBV20-1 | many | TGCAGTGCTCGGTATAGCGGGGGGGCGGCAGAGACCCAGTACTTC | CSARYSGGAAETQYF
TRBJ1-6 | - | TRBV18 | few | TGTGCCAGCTCACCACCCTATAATTCACCCCTCCACTTT | CASSPPYNSPLHF
TRBJ2-3 | - | TRBV6-5 | many | TGTGCCAGCAGTTCCCTGGGCGGGATGGGCGTAGATACGCAGTATTTT | CASSSLGGMGVDTQYF
TRBJ2-7 | TRBD1 | TRBV20-1 | many | TGCAGTGCCAGAGGACAGGGGAGCGACGAGCAGTACTTC | CSARGQGSDEQYF
TRBJ2-6 | - | TRBV6-5 | many | TGTGCCAGCAGGCGGGACAGCCGAACGGGGGCCAACGTCCTGACTTTC | CASRRDSRTGANVLTF
TRBJ2-3 | TRBD1 | TRBV5-1 | many | TGCGCCAGCAGCTTGGAAGGGACAGGAGCAGATACGCAGTATTTT | CASSLEGTGADTQYF
TRBJ2-4 | TRBD1 | TRBV20-1 | few | TGCAGTGCTAGGGAAACAGGGGTGGATAGGAACATTCAGTACTTC | CSARETGVDRNIQYF
TRBJ2-2 | - | TRBV5-6 | many | TGTGCCAGCAGCCTGGTCGGGGCAGCTAACACCGGGGAGCTGTTTTTT | CASSLVGAANTGELFF
TRBJ1-6 | - | TRBV6-6 | many | TGTGCCAGCAGTTACCAGAACTCCTATAATTCACCCCTCCACTTT | CASSYQNSYNSPLHF
TRBJ2-7 | TRBD2 | TRBV9 | many | TGTGCCAGCAGCGTATCTAGCGGGTACGACGAGCAGTACTTC | CASSVSSGYDEQYF
TRBJ2-1 | TRBD2 | TRBV7-9 | many | TGTGCCAGCACCCTCTCGCTAGCGGGTACCTACAATGAGCAGTTCTTC | CASTLSLAGTYNEQFF
TRBJ2-3 | TRBD2 | TRBV5-1 | few | TGCGCCAGCAGCTTGCCAGCGGGGGGCAATAGGGATACGCAGTATTTT | CASSLPAGGNRDTQYF
TRBJ1-1 | - | TRBV5-1 | many | TGCGCCAGCAGCTTGCAGGGATCGAACACTGAAGCTTTCTTT | CASSLQGSNTEAFF
TRBJ1-2 | - | TRBV12-3/TRBV12-4 | many | TGTGCCAGCAGTATGGGGGTCGGCTACACCTTC | CASSMGVGYTF
TRBJ2-2 | - | TRBV4-2 | many | TGTGCCAGCAGCCAGAGAGACGGGTACACCGGGGAGCTGTTTTTT | CASSQRDGYTGELFF
TRBJ2-7 | TRBD1 | TRBV24-1 | many | TGTGCCACCAGTGATTCCCGGGACAGAGCCTACGAGCAGTACTTC | CATSDSRDRAYEQYF
TRBJ2-7 | - | TRBV4-2 | many | TGTGCCAGCAGCCCATGGTTAGTTGACGAGCAGTACTTC | CASSPWLVDEQYF
TRBJ2-7 | - | TRBV20-1 | many | TGCAGTGCCCGAGGACAGCCCTACGAGCAGTACTTC | CSARGQPYEQYF
TRBJ1-1 | - | TRBV20-1 | many | TGCAGTGCTACGGCACAGGGAGGGAACACTGAAGCTTTCTTT | CSATAQGGNTEAFF
TRBJ1-5 | - | TRBV6-1 | many | TGTGCCAGCAGTGACCGCCGGGGGTATAGCAATCAGCCCCAGCATTTT | CASSDRRGYSNQPQHF
TRBJ2-4 | - | TRBV7-2 | - | TGTGCCAGCAGCCCGCTTCAGGGGACTCCCCTTTTAGCCAAAAACATTCAGTACTTC | CASSPLQGTPLLAKNIQYF
TRBJ2-4 | TRBD2 | TRBV27 | many | TGTGCCAGCAGAGACCTAGCGGGGGGAAACATTCAGTACTTC | CASRDLAGGNIQYF
TRBJ2-3 | TRBD2 | TRBV5-1 | many | TGCGCCAGCAGCTTGTCCCTAGCGGGGGCCTACACAGATACGCAGTATTTT | CASSLSLAGAYTDTQYF
TRBJ2-2 | - | TRBV28 | - | TGTGCCAGCAGTTTACCCCGCTACACCGGGGAGCTGTTTTTT | CASSLPRYTGELFF
TRBJ2-5 | TRBD2 | TRBV7-9 | many | TGTGCCAGCAGCTCCGGGACTAGGGGGGAGACCCAGTACTTC | CASSSGTRGETQYF
TRBJ2-7 | - | TRBV5-5 | many | TGTGCCAGCAGCTTGGCGGGGGTCGGGAACGAGCAGTACTTC | CASSLAGVGNEQYF
TRBJ2-1 | TRBD1 | TRBV29-1 | few | TGCAGCATCGGACAGGGTGCCTACAATGAGCAGTTCTTC | CSIGQGAYNEQFF
TRBJ2-1 | - | TRBV20-1 | many | TGCAGTGCTCGGGACTCGTACAATGAGCAGTTCTTC | CSARDSYNEQFF
TRBJ1-1 | - | TRBV27 | many | TGTGCCAGCAGTACCGTAGGGACTGAAGCTTTCTTT | CASSTVGTEAFF
TRBJ1-2 | - | TRBV3-1 | many | TGTGCCAGCAGCCACCGCAGGGGCAGCTATGGCTACACCTTC | CASSHRRGSYGYTF
TRBJ2-1 | TRBD1 | TRBV20-1 | few | TGCAGTGCTTTGGACAGGGGAGCGGGCTACAATGAGCAGTTCTTC | CSALDRGAGYNEQFF
TRBJ2-2 | TRBD1 | TRBV5-1 | many | TGCGCCAGCAGTCCGCCGGGACAGGGGGCGGGTACCGGGGAGCTGTTTTTT | CASSPPGQGAGTGELFF
TRBJ2-3 | TRBD2 | TRBV12-3/TRBV12-4 | few | TGTGCCAGCAGTGTCTCCCCGGCTAGCGGGGCCACAGATACGCAGTATTTT | CASSVSPASGATDTQYF
TRBJ1-6 | TRBD1 | TRBV5-1 | many | TGCGCCAGCAGCTTGGAGGCAGGGGGCCGGAATTCACCCCTCCACTTT | CASSLEAGGRNSPLHF
TRBJ2-5 | - | TRBV21-1 | many | TGTGCCAGCAGCAGGAGGACAGCCAAAGAGACCCAGTACTTC | CASSRRTAKETQYF
TRBJ2-2 | TRBD1 | TRBV28 | many | TGTGCCAGCAGTACGACAGGGGAGACCGGGGAGCTGTTTTTT | CASSTTGETGELFF
TRBJ2-1 | - | TRBV28 | many | TGTGCCAGCACCAGGGATCTCTCCTACAATGAGCAGTTCTTC | CASTRDLSYNEQFF
TRBJ2-1 | - | TRBV4-1 | many | TGCGCCAGCAGCCCGGGACGGAGCTCCTACAATGAGCAGTTCTTC | CASSPGRSSYNEQFF
TRBJ2-1 | TRBD2 | TRBV28 | many | TGTGCCAGCAGCCACCTTCGGGCGGGGGGTTTAAATGAGCAGTTCTTC | CASSHLRAGGLNEQFF
TRBJ2-5 | - | TRBV12-3/TRBV12-4 | many | TGTGCCAGCAGTTTAGGGGGGAGTTCAGAGACCCAGTACTTC | CASSLGGSSETQYF
TRBJ1-1 | TRBD1 | TRBV5-1 | many | TGCGCCAGCAGCCAGGGGGACGACCGGAACACTGAAGCTTTCTTT | CASSQGDDRNTEAFF
TRBJ2-1 | - | TRBV28 | many | TGTGCCAGCAGTTACAGTCGGGCCGAGCAGTTCTTC | CASSYSRAEQFF
TRBJ1-1 | - | TRBV7-3 | - | TGTGCCAGCAACGACGGAACGGGGGGTGAAGCTTTCTTT | CASNDGTGGEAFF
TRBJ2-3 | - | TRBV5-1 | many | TGCGCCAGCAGCTTGTTTTGGTTCATTAGCACAGATACGCAGTATTTT | CASSLFWFISTDTQYF
TRBJ2-7 | - | TRBV28 | many | TGTGCCAGCAGTCATGACGGAATAGGGCTCTACGAGCAGTACTTC | CASSHDGIGLYEQYF
TRBJ2-4 | - | TRBV28 | - | TGTGCCAGCAGTTTATTCAGGGGCAAAAACATTCAGTACTTC | CASSLFRGKNIQYF
TRBJ1-5 | - | TRBV7-2 | few | TGTGCCAGCAGCCTCCGGGGACCCCAGCATTTT | CASSLRGPQHF
TRBJ2-5 | TRBD2 | TRBV5-1 | many | TGCGCCAGCAGCGTTGGACTAGCGGGGGGTGAGGAGACCCAGTACTTC | CASSVGLAGGEETQYF
TRBJ1-1 | - | TRBV6-5 | many | TGTGCCAGCAGTTACTCGACTGGGGGCACTGAAGCTTTCTTT | CASSYSTGGTEAFF
TRBJ2-7 | - | TRBV10-3 | many | TGTGCCATCAGTCGGACGCTCTCCTACGAGCAGTACTTC | CAISRTLSYEQYF
TRBJ2-7 | - | TRBV6-5 | many | TGTGCCAGCAGTTACTCGGGGGGTGTCTACGAGCAGTACTTC | CASSYSGGVYEQYF
TRBJ2-2 | TRBD2 | TRBV7-3 | - | TGTGCCAGCAGCCCACGGGGGGTAGCGAACACCGGGGAGCTGTTTTTT | CASSPRGVANTGELFF
TRBJ2-7 | - | TRBV5-6 | - | TGTGCCAGCAGCTCAGGGGATGGGGAGCAGTACTTC | CASSSGDGEQYF
TRBJ2-1 | TRBD2 | TRBV20-1 | many | TGCAGTGCTAGAGAGTACAAGCGGGGGGACAATGAGCAGTTCTTC | CSAREYKRGDNEQFF
TRBJ1-6 | TRBD1 | TRBV7-2 | many | TGTGCCAGCAGCTCAGGGACAGGGGGAAGTAATTCACCCCTCCACTTT | CASSSGTGGSNSPLHF
TRBJ2-7 | - | TRBV7-9 | many | TGTGCCAGCAGCTCCCAGGGGTTTCAATACGAGCAGTACTTC | CASSSQGFQYEQYF